This T cell receptor beta chain emerged from a study of technical replicates of blood from a handful of donors (TCRdb year 2017). Libraries came from the immunoSEQ multiplex PCR assay. TCRdb holds this immuneACCESS table with in-frame rearrangements only. Some clones are missing; in checked studies, unresolved V genes explain under half, and the rest has no known cause. The sample table holds some 90,000 clones, of which 90% to 95% were seen once. The ten largest clones take up around 0.35% of the sample. CDR1 and CDR2, looked up from the germline V gene (reference sequence), are MNHNY and SVGAGI. Taken from cysteine to phenylalanine, the CDR3 has 14 residues. Of the read, only the CDR3 DNA is kept; its 42 bases are in frame from base 1. V drops 2 bases and J drops 4 bases, leaving 11 bases in between. To note about this clone: What antigen it recognizes has not been identified. Base quality data are lacking; no much larger clone is found one base away.

The specimen sequenced was T cells isolated from PBMCs. This clonotype originated in a human donor in good health. The sequence joins TRBV6-6 to TRBJ1-1; perhaps TRBD1 is the D gene, with 5 bases matching. The CDR3 loop reads CASSYARESTEAFF. The base sequence is TGTGCCAGCAGTTACGCCAGGGAATCCACTGAAGCTTTCTTT.